Detailed here is one T cell receptor (beta chain). TCRdb keeps only in-frame clones here, not all; method: immunoSEQ multiplex PCR. Of just over 2,000,000 clones in the sample, over 85% were seen once. This entry is derived from a study of shared clonotypes between healthy human individuals. Germline V lookup: CDR1 MNHEY, CDR2 SMNVEV (reference sequence). This CDR3 region has 13 residues. V shed 6 bases and J shed 0 bases, with 8 bases lying between them. Sequenced sample: naive CD4+ T cells sorted from blood. Subset meaning: CD45RA+ positively selected. The rearrangement links TRBV27 to TRBJ1-1; D is ambiguous. The source is a man aged 18 to 35 in good health. CDR3 amino acids: CASSYEVNTEAFF. As DNA, the CDR3 is TGTGCCAGCAGCTACGAGGTGAACACTGAAGCTTTCTTT.